This T cell receptor beta chain stems from a study of CD8 T cells in ankylosing spondylitis. Findings and limits, study-wide: Significant enrichment of disease-linked clones was reported in matched ankylosing spondylitis synovial fluid. Fewer than ten highly homologous variants made up a TCR beta motif that seemed to typify ankylosing spondylitis blood. As for the disease-linked clones, they showed a CD8+ phenotype and occurred at relatively low frequencies in peripheral blood.

Note on this clonotype: Antigen specificity is unknown.

TCRdb re-derived calls from the 5' RACE reads in MiXCR, one entry per CDR3 protein. The table shows around 250,000 distinct CDR3 sequences, with about 30% occurring only once. The sequence came from a male donor with ankylosing spondylitis or in good health (not recorded which). Sequencing input: blood, either unsorted or a sorted T cell fraction (not recorded which).

CDR3 bases: TGCAGTGCTAGCCGGGACAGCGGATGGGATGAGCAGTTCTTC. Its protein product is CSASRDSGWDEQFF. V and J are TRBV20-1 and TRBJ2-1; 7 positions match TRBD1. The CDR3 totals 14 residues. The germline V gene has CDR1 DFQATT and CDR2 SNEGSKA (reference sequence). Trimming at V came to 3 bases and at J to 8 bases, leaving 10 bases not matched to a gene.